This record covers a single TCR beta chain. The CDR3 is 17 residues long. The V end was cut by 1 base, the J end by 5 bases, with 20 bases between. The V gene's germline CDR1 is SGHDN and CDR2 FVKESK. This entry belongs to a study of neoadjuvant anti-PD-1 for oral cavity cancer. Study overall: Most patients had three to four biweekly doses of 3 mg/kg nivolumab before resection.

Measured with immunoSEQ multiplex PCR; TCRdb has only the in-frame clones, and not every one. The sample records about 13,000 clones, 74% being singletons. Described time point: after neoadjuvant nivolumab, at surgical resection. Patients were newly diagnosed with stage II-IVA oral cavity squamous cell carcinoma without prior systemic or radiation treatment. The rearrangement joins TRBV14 to TRBJ2-5; D not resolved. Sequences were derived from PBMCs, sampled after nivolumab (anti-PD-1) treatment. This TCR was recovered from a person aged 35 to 85 with oral cavity squamous cell carcinoma. CDR3 nucleotides: TGTGCCAGCAGCCAAGGGGCCCTTTTCCCCACTCAGGAGACCCAGTACTTC. It specifies CASSQGALFPTQETQYF.